This paragraph covers one TCR beta chain sequence. The CDR3 runs 12 residues. Per germline, CDR1 SEHNR and CDR2 FQNEAQ (reference sequence). V shed 5 bases and J shed 5 bases, with 6 bases lying between them. These data belong to a study of shared clonotypes between healthy human individuals. At the level of the study: CD8 memory received one plate per donor, CD8 naive two, CD4 memory three and CD4 naive three.

The authors distributed each subset's genomic DNA evenly over several immunoSEQ plates. TCRdb keeps only in-frame clones here, not all; method: immunoSEQ multiplex PCR. The repertoire holds under 600,000 clones, with 95% to 98% as singletons. Naive CD8 cells comprised CD45RO-negative, CCR7-positively selected cells, excluding terminally differentiated effector memory CD45RA+ cells. Source material: naive CD8+ T cells sorted from blood. V and J are TRBV7-9 and TRBJ1-4; D gene unclear. This TCR derives from a man aged 25 to 45 in good health. The DNA of the CDR3 is TGTGCCAGCAGCATCTGGAATGAAAAACTGTTTTTT. It codes for CASSIWNEKLFF.